A selection of T cell receptor beta chains follows, all from one sample in a study of cytomegalovirus exposure and HLA in healthy donors. Clones were sequenced by immunoSEQ multiplex PCR, and TCRdb holds only the in-frame ones, with some missing. The sample is made up of some 72,000 clones, and the top ten hold roughly 0.8% of it. Sequencing was performed on PBMCs. The receptor source for this set is a boy aged 10-17 years in good health and CMV-seronegative. The CDR3 runs from the conserved cysteine through the conserved F or W. Fields, in order: J gene, D gene, V gene, CDR3 protein, CDR3 DNA. D genes are given only for firm matches.

J: TRBJ2-7; D: TRBD1; V: TRBV6-1; CDR3: CASRTGYEQYF; DNA: TGTGCCAGTAGGACAGGGTACGAGCAGTACTTC
J: TRBJ1-1; D: .; V: TRBV6-5; CDR3: CASSYLSGHRNTEAFF; DNA: TGTGCCAGCAGTTACCTTTCCGGACACCGGAACACTGAAGCTTTCTTT
J: TRBJ1-1; D: TRBD1; V: TRBV28; CDR3: CASSPSGTGITEAFF; DNA: TGTGCCAGCAGTCCCTCCGGGACAGGCATCACTGAAGCTTTCTTT
J: TRBJ1-5; D: .; V: TRBV19; CDR3: CASREERGYQPQHF; DNA: TGTGCCAGCCGGGAGGAAAGGGGATATCAGCCCCAGCATTTT
J: TRBJ1-1; D: .; V: TRBV18; CDR3: CASSQGIADTEAFF; DNA: TGTGCCAGCTCACAGGGAATAGCGGACACTGAAGCTTTCTTT
J: TRBJ2-1; D: .; V: TRBV29-1; CDR3: CSVEDLQGSTNEQFF; DNA: TGCAGCGTTGAAGATCTTCAGGGGTCGACCAATGAGCAGTTCTTC
J: TRBJ2-7; D: .; V: TRBV5-4; CDR3: CASSSPGYEQYF; DNA: TGTGCCAGCAGCTCGCCGGGCTACGAGCAGTACTTC
J: TRBJ2-2; D: .; V: TRBV25-1; CDR3: CASSEGQRDTGELFF; DNA: TGTGCCAGCAGTGAAGGACAAAGGGACACCGGGGAGCTGTTTTTT
J: TRBJ2-7; D: TRBD2; V: TRBV7-9; CDR3: CASSRPGLAGGVNEQYF; DNA: TGTGCCAGCAGCCGCCCGGGACTAGCGGGGGGTGTAAACGAGCAGTACTTC
J: TRBJ1-2; D: .; V: TRBV5-1; CDR3: CASSLDQGGGGYTF; DNA: TGCGCCAGCAGCTTGGACCAAGGGGGAGGGGGCTACACCTTC
J: TRBJ2-6; D: TRBD2; V: TRBV4-1; CDR3: CASSHIAGGSGANVLTF; DNA: TGCGCCAGCAGCCATATTGCGGGGGGTTCTGGGGCCAACGTCCTGACTTTC
J: TRBJ2-7; D: .; V: TRBV29-1; CDR3: CSVAGPDEQYF; DNA: TGCAGCGTCGCTGGGCCGGACGAGCAGTACTTC
J: TRBJ2-7; D: TRBD2; V: TRBV11-2; CDR3: CASSFFAASGYEQYF; DNA: TGTGCCAGCAGCTTCTTTGCGGCTAGCGGCTACGAGCAGTACTTC
J: TRBJ2-2; D: TRBD1; V: TRBV5-6; CDR3: CASSLFRDSNTGELFF; DNA: TGTGCCAGCAGCTTATTCCGGGACAGCAACACCGGGGAGCTGTTTTTT
J: TRBJ1-1; D: TRBD1; V: TRBV18; CDR3: CASSGQVNTEAFF; DNA: TGTGCCAGCTCGGGACAGGTGAACACTGAAGCTTTCTTT
J: TRBJ2-3; D: .; V: TRBV5-1; CDR3: CASNSVRGQRTDTQYF; DNA: TGCGCCAGCAATTCGGTAAGGGGCCAGAGAACAGATACGCAGTATTTT
J: TRBJ1-5; D: .; V: TRBV15; CDR3: CATSRVGGTALHQPQHF; DNA: TGTGCCACCAGCAGAGTGGGCGGGACTGCCCTCCATCAGCCCCAGCATTTT
J: TRBJ2-3; D: .; V: TRBV6-1; CDR3: CASSARGMADTQYF; DNA: TGTGCCAGCAGTGCCAGGGGCATGGCAGATACGCAGTATTTT
J: TRBJ2-1; D: .; V: TRBV15; CDR3: CATSRQGHGIPNEQFF; DNA: TGTGCCACCAGCAGACAGGGGCATGGTATCCCCAATGAGCAGTTCTTC
J: TRBJ1-4; D: TRBD1; V: TRBV2; CDR3: CASSESRTGRREKLFF; DNA: TGTGCCAGCAGTGAATCCCGGACAGGGCGGCGAGAAAAACTGTTTTTT
J: TRBJ2-4; D: TRBD1; V: TRBV4-1; CDR3: CASSPRQGAKNIQYF; DNA: TGCGCCAGCAGCCCGAGACAGGGAGCCAAAAACATTCAGTACTTC
J: TRBJ2-5; D: .; V: TRBV2; CDR3: CASSVSETQYF; DNA: TGTGCCAGCAGTGTATCAGAGACCCAGTACTTC
J: TRBJ1-5; D: .; V: TRBV5-6; CDR3: CASSLARVQPQHF; DNA: TGTGCCAGCAGCTTGGCCAGGGTTCAGCCCCAGCATTTT
J: TRBJ1-1; D: .; V: TRBV29-1; CDR3: CSVHGGGETEAFF; DNA: TGCAGCGTTCACGGGGGGGGCGAAACCGAAGCTTTCTTT
J: TRBJ1-1; D: .; V: TRBV14; CDR3: CASSRWDTINTEAFF; DNA: TGTGCCAGCAGCCGCTGGGACACCATTAACACTGAAGCTTTCTTT